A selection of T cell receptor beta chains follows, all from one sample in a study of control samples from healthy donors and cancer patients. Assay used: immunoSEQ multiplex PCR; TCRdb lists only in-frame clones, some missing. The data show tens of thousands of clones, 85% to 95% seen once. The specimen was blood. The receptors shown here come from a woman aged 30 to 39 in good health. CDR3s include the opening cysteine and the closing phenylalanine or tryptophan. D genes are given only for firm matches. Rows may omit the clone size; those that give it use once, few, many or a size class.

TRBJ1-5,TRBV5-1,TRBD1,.,TGCGCCAGCAGCCCGGGACAGCAAAACCCTTATCAGCCCCAGCATTTT,CASSPGQQNPYQPQHF
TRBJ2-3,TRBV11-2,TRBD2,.,TGTGCCAGCAGCTACACGGGGGACTACACAGATACGCAGTATTTT,CASSYTGDYTDTQYF
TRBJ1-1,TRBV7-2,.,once,TGTGCCAGCAGCCAGTGGGGGGCTGGGACTGAAGCTTTCTTT,CASSQWGAGTEAFF
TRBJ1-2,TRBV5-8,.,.,TGTGCCAGCAGCTTGGAGGGGAGATTCGACTATGGCTACACCTTC,CASSLEGRFDYGYTF
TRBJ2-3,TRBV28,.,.,TGTGCCAGCGGGGATACGCAGTATTTT,CASGDTQYF
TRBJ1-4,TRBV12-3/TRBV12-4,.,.,TGTGCCAGCAGTGGACAGATGCGGGAAAAACTGTTTTTT,CASSGQMREKLFF
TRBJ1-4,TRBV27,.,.,TGTGCCAGCTCCGCTGGCGATAATGAAAAACTGTTTTTT,CASSAGDNEKLFF
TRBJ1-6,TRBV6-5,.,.,TGTGCCAGCACCCGGGACCCCAATTCACCCCTCCACTTT,CASTRDPNSPLHF
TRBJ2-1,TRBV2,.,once,TGTGCCGGTTCAGGGTCGAGCAATGAGCAGTTCTTC,CAGSGSSNEQFF
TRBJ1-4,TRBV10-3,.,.,TGTGCCATCAGTGAGAACCCCCCAGGGCGAGCAACTAATGAAAAACTGTTTTTT,CAISENPPGRATNEKLFF
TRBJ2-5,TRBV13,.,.,TGTGCCAGCAGCTTAGGTTCGGAGACCCAGTACTTC,CASSLGSETQYF
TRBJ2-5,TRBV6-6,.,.,TGTGCCAGCAGTGCCCTAACAGGGGGAGGGGTGGAGACCCAGTACTTC,CASSALTGGGVETQYF
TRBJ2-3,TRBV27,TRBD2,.,TGTGCCAGCAGTTTATCGATGTCAGCGGGAGGGTATACGCAGTATTTT,CASSLSMSAGGYTQYF
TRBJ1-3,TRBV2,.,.,TGTGCCAGCAGTGGACAGCTAAGATCTGGAAACACCATATATTTT,CASSGQLRSGNTIYF
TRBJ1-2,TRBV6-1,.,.,TGTGCCAGCAGTGAAGACAGGGCTTTTAACTATGGCTACACCTTC,CASSEDRAFNYGYTF
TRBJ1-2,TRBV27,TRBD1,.,TGTGCCAGCAGTCCCACAGGGGGTCGTGGCTACACCTTC,CASSPTGGRGYTF
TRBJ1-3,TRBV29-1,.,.,TGCAGCGTGGCGCCGAGGTATGGAAACACCATATATTTT,CSVAPRYGNTIYF
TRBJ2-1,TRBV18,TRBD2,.,TGTGCCAGCTCACCAGGAGGGCTAGCGGGGGGAACCAATGAGCAGTTCTTC,CASSPGGLAGGTNEQFF
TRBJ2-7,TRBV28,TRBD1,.,TGTGCCAGCAGTTCCGACAGGGTTTTCAACGAGCAGTACTTC,CASSSDRVFNEQYF
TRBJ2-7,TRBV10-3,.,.,TGTGCCATCAGTGAATCCCGGGACGAGCAGTACTTC,CAISESRDEQYF
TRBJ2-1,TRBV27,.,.,TGTGCCAGCACTGGGGCACACAATGAGCAGTTCTTC,CASTGAHNEQFF
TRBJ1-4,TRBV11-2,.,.,TGTGCCAGCAGCTACCCGGGACAAGGCAATGAAAAACTGTTTTTT,CASSYPGQGNEKLFF
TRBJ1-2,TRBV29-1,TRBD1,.,TGCAGCGTTGAATCAACCGGGACAGGGCTTGGCTACACCTTC,CSVESTGTGLGYTF
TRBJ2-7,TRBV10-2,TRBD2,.,TGCGCCAGCAGTGACCGGGCGGGAGGAATCTACGAGCAGTACTTC,CASSDRAGGIYEQYF
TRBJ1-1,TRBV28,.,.,TGTGCCAGCAGCCGGAACACTGAAGCTTTCTTT,CASSRNTEAFF
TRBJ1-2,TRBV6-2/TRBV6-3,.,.,TGTGCCAGCAGCTCTACCCGGACAGTTAGACTCTATGGCTACACCTTC,CASSSTRTVRLYGYTF
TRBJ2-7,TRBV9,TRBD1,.,TGTGCCAGCAGCCTGGGACAGGGCCAGCAGTACTTC,CASSLGQGQQYF
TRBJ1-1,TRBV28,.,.,TGTGCCAGCAGTTCACCCGCGTCCTCAGTAGCTTTCTTT,CASSSPASSVAFF
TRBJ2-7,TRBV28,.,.,TGTGCCAGCAGTTTTAACTACGAGCAGTACTTC,CASSFNYEQYF